This TCR beta chain is drawn from a study of shared clonotypes between healthy human individuals. At the level of the study: Each donor had three CD4 naive, three CD4 memory, two CD8 naive and one CD8 memory plate.

The sample holds one count of this clone. Its specificity is not known. Per germline, CDR1 SGHTA and CDR2 FQGNSA. This CDR3 region has 14 residues. The ends lost 5 bases at V and 2 bases at J; junction bases unmatched: 4. Whole-study results and caveats: Approximately 5.4% of naive CD4 clonotypes were common to a few donors.

Division of CD4+ cells produced a CD45RA+ naive subset and a CD45RA-negative memory subset. The input for sorted-subset replicate PCRs was approximately 190 ng DNA, tens of thousands of T cell genomes. Clones were sequenced by immunoSEQ multiplex PCR, and TCRdb holds only the in-frame ones, with some missing. This sample has roughly 2 million clones, with 90% to 97% found just once. This clonotype was sampled from a man in his late teens or twenties in good health. Specimen: naive CD4+ T cells sorted from blood. As for subset: CD45RA+ positively selected. The chain carries TRBV7-2 and TRBJ2-7; 9 positions match TRBD2. The CDR3 loop is CASSPSGVTYEQYF. In DNA, the CDR3 is TGTGCCAGCAGCCCTAGCGGGGTGACCTACGAGCAGTACTTC.